A single sample is the source of the 29 T cell receptor beta chains below, sequenced in a study of identical twins. A single record per CDR3 protein comes from TCRdb applying MiXCR to the 5' RACE reads. The table includes 400,000 to 550,000 distinct CDR3 sequences, 20% to 25% detected once. The data also belong to a second study, concerning T cells expressing NK-cell markers.

Sample: CD4+ T cells sorted from blood. These receptors all come from a woman aged 18-35 years in good health.

The chain links TRBV5-1 to TRBJ2-1, with a weak D call TRBD2 (5 bases). V gave up 1 base and J gave up 5 bases, with 10 bases separating them. This CDR3 is built from 14 residues. Germline assignment: CDR1 SGHRS and CDR2 YFSETQ. DNA for the CDR3: TGCGCCAGCAGCTTGCTTCGAGGGAACAATGAGCAGTTCTTC. Its translation: CASSLLRGNNEQFF.

In its sample, this clonotype was seen many times. V gene TRBV12-5 combines with J gene TRBJ2-1; TRBD2 might be the D (6 bases). The CDR3 spans 16 residues. Germline V CDR1 and CDR2: LGHNT, FRNRAP. V gave up 0 bases and J gave up 3 bases, with 12 bases separating them. In nucleotides, the CDR3 is TGTGCTAGTGGTTTGGTCGCGGGACGGAACTACAATGAGCAGTTCTTC. Protein: CASGLVAGRNYNEQFF.

In its sample, this clonotype was seen a few times. V usage is TRBV5-6 and J usage is TRBJ1-4; unclear D gene. The CDR3 sequence is 14 residues long. The V gene's germline CDR1 is SGHDT and CDR2 YYEEEE. V lost 3 bases to trimming and J lost 0 bases, with 6 bases between them. CDR3 DNA sequence: TGTGCCAGCAGCTCTGCGCCAACTAATGAAAAACTGTTTTTT. Residues: CASSSAPTNEKLFF.

The V gene is TRBV6-5, the J gene TRBJ1-5; no clear D gene. The germline V gene has CDR1 MNHEY and CDR2 SVGAGI. The CDR3 sequence is 14 residues long. V was shortened by 4 bases and J by 6 bases, with 13 bases between the two germline ends. The CDR3 loop reads CASSFIGSGQPQHF. CDR3 DNA sequence: TGTGCCAGCAGTTTTATAGGGAGCGGTCAGCCCCAGCATTTT.

This chain connects TRBV7-9 to TRBJ2-2; no clear D gene. The germline V gene has CDR1 SEHNR and CDR2 FQNEAQ (reference sequence). The CDR3 consists of 13 residues. Trimming removed 4 bases from V and 7 bases from J, with 10 bases in between. CDR3 residues: CASSSELGGELFF. The CDR3 nucleotides read TGTGCCAGCAGCTCAGAGTTAGGCGGGGAGCTGTTTTTT. Complete variable domain (other parts from reference TRBV7-9 and TRBJ2-2): DTGVSQNPRHKITKRGQNVTFRCDPISEHNRLYWYRQTLGQGPEFLTYFQNEAQLEKSRLLSDRFSAERPKGSFSTLEIQRTEQGDSAMYLCASSSELGGELFFGEGSRLTVL.

This clonotype was counted ten times or more. The chain combines TRBV29-1 with TRBJ1-2; D possibly corresponds to TRBD1 (5 bases). Trimming removed 7 bases at V and 8 bases at J, with 14 bases between. Per the germline V gene, CDR1 is SQVTM and CDR2 is ANQGSEA. The CDR3 totals 11 residues. CDR3 protein: CSADTGSGYTF. CDR3 in DNA: TGCAGCGCAGATACAGGTTCCGGCTACACCTTC.

The chain joins TRBV7-9 to TRBJ1-6, with D unclear. The CDR3 covers 12 residues. Trimming took 2 bases from V and 11 from J, leaving 7 bases between them. Germline V CDR1 and CDR2: SEHNR, FQNEAQ (reference sequence). CDR3 in DNA: TGTGCCAGCAGCTTAAACAGCCCACCCCTCCACTTT. Translated, it gives CASSLNSPPLHF.

The chain uses TRBV20-1 and TRBJ1-5; D is undetermined. The CDR3 covers 15 residues. Trimming cost V 2 bases and J 4 bases, with 15 bases left between them. CDR1 is DFQATT, CDR2 SNEGSKA, per germline (reference sequence). CDR3 in amino acids: CSARPPGGLNQPQHF. CDR3 DNA sequence: TGCAGTGCTAGACCCCCCGGCGGCTTGAATCAGCCCCAGCATTTT.

This clonotype was recorded a few times. The rearrangement joins TRBV5-1 to TRBJ1-1; the match to TRBD1 covers 11 bases. V trimming: 3 bases; J trimming: 4 bases; junction bases outside the gene matches: 8. The CDR3 covers 16 residues. Germline V CDR1 and CDR2: SGHRS, YFSETQ. In nucleotides, the CDR3 is TGCGCCAGCAGCTCTGTCGGGACAGGGGGGATCACTGAAGCTTTCTTT. As protein: CASSSVGTGGITEAFF.

This clonotype has at least ten counts. The chain has TRBV20-1 and TRBJ2-5; D remains unclear. Germline CDR1 and CDR2: DFQATT and SNEGSKA (reference sequence). The CDR3 is made up of 14 amino acids. Trimming cost V 2 bases and J 0 bases, with 10 bases left between them. In DNA form, the CDR3 reads TGCAGTGCTAGAAACGGGCTAGACCAAGAGACCCAGTACTTC. It specifies CSARNGLDQETQYF.

At least ten counts were recorded for this clonotype. CDR3 loop: CASSYQTSSYNEQFF. CDR3 nucleotide sequence: TGTGCCAGCAGTTATCAAACAAGCTCCTACAATGAGCAGTTCTTC. The chain joins TRBV6-5 to TRBJ2-1; D ambiguous. The CDR3 extends over 15 amino acids. Germline V gives CDR1 MNHEY, CDR2 SVGAGI. Trimming cost V 3 bases and J 0 bases, with 9 bases left between them.

V and J are TRBV20-1 and TRBJ1-5; no firm D call. Trimming cost V 1 base and J 7 bases, with 11 bases left between them. The CDR3 is made up of 13 amino acids. Germline V gives CDR1 DFQATT, CDR2 SNEGSKA (reference sequence). The CDR3 DNA follows: TGCAGTGCTAGAGGACGTAGGCCCCAGCCCCAGCATTTT. The encoded protein is CSARGRRPQPQHF.

This chain joins TRBV20-1 and TRBJ2-1, with D unclear. The CDR3 contains 15 residues. Germline CDR1 and CDR2: DFQATT and SNEGSKA (reference sequence). The ends were cut back, 6 bases at V and 6 bases at J, with 21 bases in the middle. Written as DNA, the CDR3 is TGCAGTGCCAATCCGGGCATCGGGCCGGGCAATGAGCAGTTCTTC. Translating it yields CSANPGIGPGNEQFF.

CDR3 loop: CASSQWGRGNTDTQYF. The CDR3 DNA reads TGTGCCAGCAGCCAATGGGGGAGAGGGAACACAGATACGCAGTATTTT. The rearrangement uses TRBV7-9 and TRBJ2-3; D may be TRBD1 or TRBD2 (5 bases each). This CDR3 has 16 residues. Germline V gene lookup returns CDR1 SEHNR and CDR2 FQNEAQ (reference sequence). Trimming shortened V by 5 bases and J by 2 bases, and 17 bases separated the two germline ends.

The chain has TRBV6-2 or TRBV6-3 and TRBJ1-4, with unresolved D. The CDR3 runs to 11 residues. The germline gives CDR1 MNHEY, CDR2 SVGEGT. The V and J ends lost 5 bases and 5 bases respectively, with 3 bases between them. This CDR3 is CASSMNEKLFF. CDR3 bases: TGTGCCAGCAGTATGAATGAAAAACTGTTTTTT.

There are many counts of this clonotype. This rearrangement joins TRBV6-5 to TRBJ2-1; 9 bases align to TRBD1. This CDR3 contains 16 residues. Germline V CDR1 and CDR2: MNHEY, SVGAGI. V lost 0 bases and J lost 2; bases outside the gene matches: 2. The DNA for the CDR3 is TGTGCCAGCAGTTACTCGAGACAGGGGGCCTACAATGAGCAGTTCTTC. Encoded protein: CASSYSRQGAYNEQFF.

The chain combines TRBV6-1 with TRBJ2-6; D gene uncertain. V lost 7 bases, J lost 1 base, and 8 bases lay in between. This CDR3 spans 14 amino acids. CDR1 and CDR2 from the germline V gene are MNHNS and SASEGT. DNA of the CDR3: TGTGCCAGCAACAAGAGGTCTGGGGCCAACGTCCTGACTTTC. This encodes CASNKRSGANVLTF.

This chain joins TRBV18 and TRBJ2-3, with no clear D. Germline assignment: CDR1 KGHSH and CDR2 LQKENI. The CDR3 is 13 amino acids. The V end lost 4 bases, the J end lost 2 bases, and 7 bases lay between the germline ends. CDR3 in amino acids: CASSRTATDTQYF. For the CDR3, the DNA is TGTGCCAGCTCACGAACAGCCACAGATACGCAGTATTTT.

This clonotype has a handful of counts. CDR3 sequence reads: CASKRDGEQYF. CDR3 nucleotides: TGTGCCAGTAAGAGAGACGGCGAGCAGTACTTC. The gene calls are TRBV2 and TRBJ2-7; D gene ambiguous. Germline values: CDR1 SNHLY, CDR2 FYNNEI. The CDR3 consists of 11 residues. Trimming removed 9 bases at V and 6 bases at J, with 12 bases between.

The J gene is TRBJ1-2, the V gene TRBV12-3 or TRBV12-4, with TRBD1 as a possible D gene (5 bases). The CDR3 is 14 residues long. The V end lost 2 bases, the J end lost 4 bases, and 11 bases lay between the germline ends. CDR3 sequence: CASSLRGEAYGYTF. The CDR3 DNA sequence: TGTGCCAGCAGTTTACGAGGGGAGGCCTATGGCTACACCTTC.

The V and J genes are TRBV4-2 and TRBJ2-7, with 9 bases identical to TRBD2. The CDR3 is 18 residues long. Germline V gene lookup returns CDR1 LGHNA and CDR2 YNFKEQ. The ends lost 1 base at V and 3 bases at J; junction bases unmatched: 13. CDR3 DNA: TGTGCCAGCAGCCAAGCCCTCCCTTTAGCGGGAGTTTTCTACGAGCAGTACTTC. Protein: CASSQALPLAGVFYEQYF.

This clonotype was found once. The chain combines TRBV7-9 with TRBJ2-1, with TRBD2 matching over 9 bases. V shed 5 bases and J 3 bases; nucleotides not matched to a gene: 8. The CDR3 has 16 residues. Germline V CDR1 and CDR2: SEHNR, FQNEAQ (reference sequence). DNA for the CDR3: TGTGCCAGCAGCCGAATTCAAGCGGGAGGCTACAATGAGCAGTTCTTC. This translates into CASSRIQAGGYNEQFF.

This chain joins TRBV25-1 and TRBJ2-2; TRBD1 matches 7 bases. Trimming at V came to 4 bases and at J to 6 bases, leaving 8 bases not matched to a gene. The CDR3 is made up of 15 amino acids. Per germline, CDR1 MGHDK and CDR2 SYGVNS. CDR3 nucleotides: TGTGCCAGCAGTGCACAGGGGAGACTGGCCGGGGAGCTGTTTTTT. Its translation: CASSAQGRLAGELFF.

The chain uses TRBV5-1 and TRBJ2-1; the D is unclear. This CDR3 is 14 amino acids long. The V and J ends lost 1 base and 4 bases respectively, with 9 bases between them. Germline lookup yields CDR1 SGHRS and CDR2 YFSETQ. CDR3 nucleotide sequence: TGCGCCAGCAGCTTGAGCGCAGGTTACAATGAGCAGTTCTTC. It yields the protein CASSLSAGYNEQFF.

The chain combines TRBV3-1 with TRBJ1-4; tentatively, D is TRBD1 (5 bases). V was clipped by 7 bases and J by 11 bases, with 23 bases between them. CDR3 length: 15 amino acids. The germline V gene has CDR1 LGHDT and CDR2 YNNKEL (reference sequence). The CDR3 loop is CASKPTGPGVGKLFF. The CDR3 DNA reads as TGTGCCAGCAAACCCACGGGGCCGGGCGTCGGCAAACTGTTTTTT.

The chain couples TRBV6-1 to TRBJ1-2; tentative D call: TRBD1 (6 bases). Looked up from germline, CDR1 is MNHNS and CDR2 is SASEGT. The CDR3 extends over 15 amino acids. V lost 6 bases and J 7 bases, leaving 21 bases between the germline ends. Here the CDR3 DNA reads TGTGCCAGCAGCAAGGGAATACAGGGATTAGGTGGCTACACCTTC. This translates into CASSKGIQGLGGYTF.

This sequence joins TRBV20-1 and TRBJ1-1; 7 bases line up with TRBD1. CDR1 and CDR2 from the germline V gene are DFQATT and SNEGSKA (reference sequence). The CDR3 consists of 12 residues. Unmatched junction bases numbered 3, after V lost 6 bases and J lost 2 bases. CDR3 in amino acids: CSAHRGNTEAFF. DNA of the CDR3: TGCAGTGCGCACAGGGGAAACACTGAAGCTTTCTTT.

This clonotype was seen only a few times. The chain carries TRBV5-1 and TRBJ2-7; tentatively, D is TRBD1 or TRBD2 (5 bases each). The CDR3 is 16 residues long. Germline V gene lookup returns CDR1 SGHRS and CDR2 YFSETQ. The V end lost 4 bases, the J end lost 0 bases, and 17 bases lay between the germline ends. The CDR3 DNA follows: TGCGCCAGCAGCACGGGACCTACGGGCTTCTCCTACGAGCAGTACTTC. It codes for CASSTGPTGFSYEQYF.

This sequence joins TRBV19 and TRBJ2-1; no clear D. Germline V gives CDR1 LNHDA, CDR2 SQIVND (reference sequence). The ends were cut back, 3 bases at V and 9 bases at J, with 15 bases in the middle. The CDR3 totals 14 residues. The CDR3 nucleotides read TGTGCCAGTAGTATCGCTTACTCCCGGGCTGAGCAGTTCTTC. Translation gives CASSIAYSRAEQFF.